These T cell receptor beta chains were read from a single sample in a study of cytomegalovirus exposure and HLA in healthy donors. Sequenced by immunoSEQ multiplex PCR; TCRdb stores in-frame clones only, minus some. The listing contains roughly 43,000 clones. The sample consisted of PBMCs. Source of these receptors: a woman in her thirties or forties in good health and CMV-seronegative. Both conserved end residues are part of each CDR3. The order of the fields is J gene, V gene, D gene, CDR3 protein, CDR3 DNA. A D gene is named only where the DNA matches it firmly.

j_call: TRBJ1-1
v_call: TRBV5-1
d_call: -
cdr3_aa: CASSFGPLSGMNTEAFF
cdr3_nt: TGCGCCAGCAGCTTCGGTCCCCTCTCGGGGATGAACACTGAAGCTTTCTTT

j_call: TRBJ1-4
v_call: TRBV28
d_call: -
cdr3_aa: CASTLGGSTEKLFF
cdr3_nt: TGTGCCAGCACCCTGGGGGGGTCGACTGAAAAACTGTTTTTT

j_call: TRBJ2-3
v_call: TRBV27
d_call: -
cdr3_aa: CASSFRVSGRGDTQYF
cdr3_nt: TGTGCCAGCAGTTTTAGGGTGAGCGGTCGAGGAGATACGCAGTATTTT

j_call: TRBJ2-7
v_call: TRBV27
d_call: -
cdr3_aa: CASSLSIQASYEQYF
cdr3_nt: TGTGCCAGCAGTTTATCTATCCAGGCCTCCTACGAGCAGTACTTC

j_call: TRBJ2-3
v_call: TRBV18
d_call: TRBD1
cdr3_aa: CASSGDSLFTDTQYF
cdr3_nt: TGTGCCAGCTCGGGGGACAGTCTCTTCACAGATACGCAGTATTTT

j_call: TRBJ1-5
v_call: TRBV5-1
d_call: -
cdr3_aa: CASSLGPRAGDNQPQHF
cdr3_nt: TGCGCCAGCAGCTTGGGACCCCGGGCGGGTGATAATCAGCCCCAGCATTTT

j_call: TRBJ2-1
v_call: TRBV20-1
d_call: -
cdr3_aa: CSASFDREQFF
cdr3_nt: TGCAGTGCCAGCTTCGACAGGGAGCAGTTCTTC

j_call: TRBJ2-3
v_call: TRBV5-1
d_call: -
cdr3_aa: CASSLPEVGTDTQYF
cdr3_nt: TGCGCCAGCAGCTTGCCAGAGGTCGGCACAGATACGCAGTATTTT

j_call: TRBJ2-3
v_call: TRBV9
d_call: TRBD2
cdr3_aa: CASSVADGGSADTQYF
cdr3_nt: TGTGCCAGCAGCGTAGCTGATGGCGGGAGCGCAGATACGCAGTATTTT

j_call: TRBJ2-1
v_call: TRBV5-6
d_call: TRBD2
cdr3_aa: CASSLVGGGTDNEQFF
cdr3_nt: TGTGCCAGCAGCTTGGTGGGGGGAGGGACCGACAATGAGCAGTTCTTC

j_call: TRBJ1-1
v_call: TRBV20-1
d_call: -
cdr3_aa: CSASGHTEAFF
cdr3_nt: TGCAGTGCTTCAGGGCATACTGAAGCTTTCTTT

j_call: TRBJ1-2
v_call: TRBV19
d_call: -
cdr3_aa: CASSIVGAAVGNYGYTF
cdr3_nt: TGTGCCAGTAGTATAGTTGGGGCAGCCGTTGGGAATTATGGCTACACCTTC

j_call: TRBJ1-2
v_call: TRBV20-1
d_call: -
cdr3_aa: CSAQNPNGYTF
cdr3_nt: TGCAGTGCCCAGAACCCGAATGGCTACACCTTC

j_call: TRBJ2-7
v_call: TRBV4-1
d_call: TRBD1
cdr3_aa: CASSQEQGQSYEQYF
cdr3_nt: TGCGCCAGCAGCCAAGAACAGGGGCAGTCTTACGAGCAGTACTTC

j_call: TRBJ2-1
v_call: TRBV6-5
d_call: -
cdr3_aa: CASSGFNEQFF
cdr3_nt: TGTGCCAGCAGCGGGTTTAATGAGCAGTTCTTC

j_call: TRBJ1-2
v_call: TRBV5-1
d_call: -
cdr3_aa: CASSLAPRTDYGYTF
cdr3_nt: TGCGCCAGCAGCTTGGCCCCCAGGACAGACTATGGCTACACCTTC

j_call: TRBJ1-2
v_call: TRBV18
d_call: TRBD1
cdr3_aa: CASSPGQGGSYGYTF
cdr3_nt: TGTGCCAGCTCACCAGGACAGGGTGGGAGCTATGGCTACACCTTC

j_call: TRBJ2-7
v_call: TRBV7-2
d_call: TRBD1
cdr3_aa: CASSFNRDRDYEQYF
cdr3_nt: TGTGCCAGCAGCTTTAACCGGGACAGGGACTACGAGCAGTACTTC

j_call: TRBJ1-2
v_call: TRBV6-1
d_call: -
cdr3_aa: CASSEARGRALNYGYTF
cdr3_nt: TGTGCCAGCAGTGAAGCCAGGGGCCGCGCGCTGAACTATGGCTACACCTTC

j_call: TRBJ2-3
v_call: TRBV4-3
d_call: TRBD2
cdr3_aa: CASSQDGGLAGTDTQYF
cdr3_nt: TGCGCCAGCAGCCAAGATGGGGGACTAGCGGGCACAGATACGCAGTATTTT

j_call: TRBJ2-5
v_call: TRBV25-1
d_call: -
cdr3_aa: CASSTWAGQETQYF
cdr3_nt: TGTGCCAGCAGTACGTGGGCAGGGCAAGAGACCCAGTACTTC

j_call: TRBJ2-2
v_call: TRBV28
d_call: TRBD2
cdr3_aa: CASTPWSLAGPQGDTGELFF
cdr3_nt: TGTGCCAGCACCCCATGGTCGCTAGCGGGACCCCAGGGGGACACCGGGGAGCTGTTTTTT

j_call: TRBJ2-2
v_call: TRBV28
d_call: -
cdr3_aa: CASSSRTTNTGELFF
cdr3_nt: TGTGCCAGCAGTTCACGGACTACGAACACCGGGGAGCTGTTTTTT

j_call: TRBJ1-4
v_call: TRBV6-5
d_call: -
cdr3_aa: CASSSGGLDNEKLFF
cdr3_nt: TGTGCCAGCAGTTCGGGGGGCTTGGATAATGAAAAACTGTTTTTT

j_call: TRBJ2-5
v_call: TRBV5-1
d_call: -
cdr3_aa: CASSRTMTQETQYF
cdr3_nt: TGCGCCAGCAGCCGGACTATGACGCAAGAGACCCAGTACTTC

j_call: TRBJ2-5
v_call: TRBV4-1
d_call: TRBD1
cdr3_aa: CASSQGEGQGAGTQYF
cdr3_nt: TGCGCCAGCAGCCAAGGGGAGGGACAGGGGGCAGGGACCCAGTACTTC